Listed below are T cell receptor beta chains from one sample, sequenced in a study of breast tumors, draining lymph nodes, adjacent tissues. TCRdb redid the calling of the multiplex PCR reads with MiXCR, one entry per CDR3 protein. This sample yields around 130,000 distinct CDR3 sequences, of which around 21% are seen a single time; about 2% belongs to the top ten. The sample taken for sequencing was axillary lymph node tissue. The receptor source for this set is a female donor with breast cancer. Some clones in this sample may be carry-over from other donors' samples. Both conserved end residues are part of each CDR3. Fields, in order: D gene, V gene, J gene, clone size, CDR3 DNA, CDR3 protein. A D gene is named only where the DNA matches it firmly. Where a row states a size, it is once, few, many or the class of an expanded clone; other rows omit it.

TRBD2	TRBV14	TRBJ2-3	many	TGTGCCAGCAGCCCATGGGTACTAGCGGGAGGGCCGCGCACAGATACGCAGTATTTT	CASSPWVLAGGPRTDTQYF
NA	TRBV5-8	TRBJ2-5	many	TGTGCCAGCAGCTTAATAGTCCGGGAGACCCAGTACTTC	CASSLIVRETQYF
NA	TRBV20-1	TRBJ2-7	many	TGCAGTGCTAGAGACGGGGACCTCACCTACGAGCAGTACTTC	CSARDGDLTYEQYF
NA	TRBV19	TRBJ2-2	many	TGTGCCAGTAGCAAGGGCTACGGGGAGCTGTTTTTT	CASSKGYGELFF
TRBD1	TRBV6-2/TRBV6-3	TRBJ1-2	many	TGTGCCAGCAGCGGACAGGGCGCTTACTATGGCTACACCTTC	CASSGQGAYYGYTF
NA	TRBV5-1	TRBJ2-5	many	TGCGCCAGCAGCTTGGTGCAGGGGCAAGAGACCCAGTACTTC	CASSLVQGQETQYF
TRBD1	TRBV28	TRBJ1-5	NA	TGTGCCAGCAGTTTCACTGACAGGGGTGTTAGCAATCAGCCCCAGCATTTT	CASSFTDRGVSNQPQHF
TRBD2	TRBV25-1	TRBJ2-1	many	TGTGCCAGCAGTGAATTTAGGCTAGCGGGGTACAATGAGCAGTTCTTC	CASSEFRLAGYNEQFF
NA	TRBV4-2	TRBJ1-4	NA	TGTGCCAGCAGCCAGGGGTCGGGACGGGGGCTGTTTTTT	CASSQGSGRGLFF
TRBD2	TRBV6-5	TRBJ2-3	NA	TGTGCCAGCAGCTTTAGCGGGAGGAGCACAGATACGCAGTATTTT	CASSFSGRSTDTQYF
TRBD1	TRBV18	TRBJ2-7	many	TGTGCCAGCTCACCCAAACTGACAGGGGGCCACGAGCAGTACTTC	CASSPKLTGGHEQYF
NA	TRBV5-1	TRBJ2-3	many	TGCGCCAGCAACTGGGGTGGGGGCACAGATACGCAGTATTTT	CASNWGGGTDTQYF
NA	TRBV27	TRBJ2-7	many	TGTGCCAGCAGCTTCCGAGGGGAGAGCTCCTACGAGCAGTACTTC	CASSFRGESSYEQYF
NA	TRBV19	TRBJ2-2	NA	TGTGCCAGTAGTATAGTTCAGGGCCTTCTCGGGGAGCTGTTTTTT	CASSIVQGLLGELFF
NA	TRBV28	TRBJ2-7	NA	TGTGCCAGCAGCTCATCCGCCTACGAGCAGTACTTC	CASSSSAYEQYF
NA	TRBV12-3/TRBV12-4	TRBJ2-1	many	TGTGCCAGCAGTGGCACAGTGGAGTATAGGAATGAGCAGTTCTTC	CASSGTVEYRNEQFF
NA	TRBV11-2	TRBJ2-5	many	TGTGCCAGCAGCTTAGGGGTGGCGGGGCGACCGGAGTACTTC	CASSLGVAGRPEYF
NA	TRBV10-1	TRBJ2-3	many	TGCGCCAGCAGTAAGTCGAGGGCTAGCGGCACAGATACGCAGTATTTT	CASSKSRASGTDTQYF
NA	TRBV7-9	TRBJ2-4	NA	TGTGCCAGCAGCAGCAAGGAGGCCAAAAACATTCAGTACTTC	CASSSKEAKNIQYF
NA	TRBV7-2	TRBJ1-5	many	TGTGCCAGCAGCTTAGTGCGGAGTGGGGGATTGGCTCAGCCCCAGCATTTT	CASSLVRSGGLAQPQHF
TRBD1	TRBV9	TRBJ2-7	many	TGTGCCAGCAGCGCCAGACAGGGGACGGCCTACGAGCAGTACTTC	CASSARQGTAYEQYF
NA	TRBV11-2	TRBJ2-2	many	TGCGCCAGCAGCTTGGATTCAGCGAACACCGGGGAGCTGTTTTTT	CASSLDSANTGELFF
NA	TRBV4-1	TRBJ2-7	many	TGCGCCAGCAGCCAAGGGGGCCAGACGAGATACGAGCAGTACTTC	CASSQGGQTRYEQYF
NA	TRBV5-1	TRBJ2-5	many	TGCGCCAGCAGCTTGGGGCCGGGCTTTGGGACCCAGTACTTC	CASSLGPGFGTQYF
NA	TRBV28	TRBJ1-3	NA	TGTGCCAGCAGTCCCGACAGGAGAAACACCATATATTTT	CASSPDRRNTIYF
NA	TRBV19	TRBJ1-6	medium-sized	TGTGCCAGTAGTATGGGCGACTCCCGGTTTTCACCCCTCCACTTT	CASSMGDSRFSPLHF
NA	TRBV5-1	TRBJ1-6	many	TGCGCCAGCCGACCGGAGTATAATTCACCCCTCCACTTT	CASRPEYNSPLHF
NA	TRBV29-1	TRBJ2-3	many	TGCAGCGTTCTGGAAAGCACAGATACGCAGTATTTT	CSVLESTDTQYF
TRBD2	TRBV30	TRBJ2-1	few	TGTGCCTGGAATTCGGGGCAGGGCGGGGGTCTTGAGCAGTTCTTC	CAWNSGQGGGLEQFF
TRBD1	TRBV20-1	TRBJ1-2	many	TGCAGTGCAAGCAGGGGGGACTATGGCTACACCTTC	CSASRGDYGYTF
NA	TRBV11-1	TRBJ1-5	many	TGTGCCAGCAGCCCGAGGCAGTATAGCAATCAGCCCCAGCATTTT	CASSPRQYSNQPQHF
TRBD1	TRBV7-6	TRBJ2-1	many	TGTGCCAGCAGCCCTTGGGACAGGGGGGACAATGAGCAGTTCTTC	CASSPWDRGDNEQFF
NA	TRBV14	TRBJ2-2	many	TGTGCCAGCAGCCGTCCGAGTGACCAGGGCGCCGGGGAGCTGTTTTTT	CASSRPSDQGAGELFF
NA	TRBV18	TRBJ1-3	NA	TGTGCCAGCTCACAGGCTTTTGGAAACACCATATATTTT	CASSQAFGNTIYF
TRBD2	TRBV18	TRBJ2-7	many	TGTGCCAGCTCACCGCCTAAAGCGGGAGCCTACGAGCAGTACTTC	CASSPPKAGAYEQYF
TRBD2	TRBV7-9	TRBJ2-7	many	TGTGCCAGCAGCTTAGAATTCGGGACTAGCGGGAGGGCGGCCTACGAGCAGTACTTC	CASSLEFGTSGRAAYEQYF
NA	TRBV14	TRBJ2-7	many	TGTGCCAGCAGCCAAGATTCGGGACGCGCCTACGAGCAGTACTTC	CASSQDSGRAYEQYF
TRBD2	TRBV19	TRBJ2-1	many	TGTGCCAGTAGTCGGGGACTAGCGGGAGCGTTAGACTCCTACAATGAGCAGTTCTTC	CASSRGLAGALDSYNEQFF
NA	TRBV6-5	TRBJ1-5	many	TGTGCCAGCAGTCCCAGGGACGGTAGCAATCAGCCCCAGCATTTT	CASSPRDGSNQPQHF
TRBD2	TRBV20-1	TRBJ2-1	NA	TGCAGTGCACTAGCGGGAGGGCTGGGGAATGAGCAGTTCTTC	CSALAGGLGNEQFF
NA	TRBV25-1	TRBJ2-3	many	TGTGCCAGCAGTGAAATGACAGTCACAGATACGCAGTATTTT	CASSEMTVTDTQYF
NA	TRBV5-6	TRBJ1-1	NA	TGTGCCAGCAGCTTGGGGGAGGTCACTGAAGCTTTCTTT	CASSLGEVTEAFF
NA	TRBV3-1	TRBJ1-3	few	TGTGCCAGCAGCCAGGGGGATTACCGAAGCTCTGGAAACACCATATATTTT	CASSQGDYRSSGNTIYF
TRBD2	TRBV27	TRBJ2-1	few	TGTGCCAGCAGAACCCTAGCGGGAACCACTTCCTACAATGAGCAGTTCTTC	CASRTLAGTTSYNEQFF
TRBD1	TRBV20-1	TRBJ2-3	many	TGCAGTGCCGGGACAGCATACACAGATACGCAGTATTTT	CSAGTAYTDTQYF
NA	TRBV6-5	TRBJ2-2	many	TGTGCCAGCAAGCCCTACAGGGACACCGGGGAGCTGTTTTTT	CASKPYRDTGELFF
NA	TRBV20-1	TRBJ1-2	many	TGCAGTGCTAGCGGGGACGTCGCCGGTGGCTACACCTTC	CSASGDVAGGYTF
NA	TRBV20-1	TRBJ1-1	NA	TGCAGTGCTAGAGACCCTTTAAACACTGAAGCTTTCTTT	CSARDPLNTEAFF
NA	TRBV6-2/TRBV6-3	TRBJ2-7	many	TGTGCCAGCAGAACAGCGGTTTCCTACGAGCAGTACTTC	CASRTAVSYEQYF
TRBD1	TRBV4-1	TRBJ1-3	many	TGCGCCAGCAGCCAAGAGGGACAGGGAAACACCATATATTTT	CASSQEGQGNTIYF
NA	TRBV19	TRBJ2-1	few	TGTGCCAGTAGAAGCGGATCTCGTGGGGGTGAGCAGTTCTTC	CASRSGSRGGEQFF
NA	TRBV3-1	TRBJ1-6	many	TGTGCCAGCAGCCAAGCCCAAGGGACACCCCTCCACTTT	CASSQAQGTPLHF
NA	TRBV5-5	TRBJ2-7	many	TGTGCCAGCAGCTTGGTTTGGGGCAGTAGGTCCCAGCAGTACTTC	CASSLVWGSRSQQYF
NA	TRBV15	TRBJ2-1	many	TGTGCCACCAGTACTGAGAAAGGACCGTCCTACAATGAGCAGTTCTTC	CATSTEKGPSYNEQFF
NA	TRBV6-5	TRBJ1-3	many	TGTGCCAGCAGTTACACGGGGCCTAGCTCTGGAAACACCATATATTTT	CASSYTGPSSGNTIYF
TRBD1	TRBV18	TRBJ1-2	few	TGTGCCAGCTCACTATCGGACAGGGGTAACTATGGCTACACCTTC	CASSLSDRGNYGYTF
TRBD1	TRBV7-9	TRBJ2-7	many	TGTGCCAGCACCCTAACCGCCCGGGACAGGTCTGCGGAGCAGTACTTC	CASTLTARDRSAEQYF